Listed below are T cell receptor beta chains from one sample, sequenced in a study of regulatory T cells in long-lasting Graves disease. MiXCR, run by TCRdb on the multiplex PCR reads, gives a single entry per CDR3 protein. The sample carries more than 650,000 distinct CDR3 sequences, approximately 31% recorded once. The source was peripheral blood mononuclear cells (PBMCs), collected when the disease was refractory, from a patient treated with antithyroid drugs. The source of these receptors is a female donor with Graves disease. Each CDR3 is given with its conserved first and last residue. The D gene is left open where the match is weak. Some rows have no size entry. The others give once, few or many, or a class for an expanded clone.

j_call | v_call | d_call | cdr3_length | clone_size | cdr3_aa | cdr3_nt
TRBJ1-4 | TRBV20-1 | - | 15 | - | CSAIGRGRTNEKLFF | TGCAGTGCTATAGGACGGGGGAGGACTAATGAAAAACTGTTTTTT
TRBJ2-7 | TRBV10-2 | TRBD1 | 16 | few | CASSEEADRVVYEQYF | TGCGCCAGCAGTGAGGAAGCGGACAGGGTCGTCTACGAGCAGTACTTC
TRBJ2-3 | TRBV20-1 | - | 12 | - | CSARKSTDTQYF | TGCAGTGCCAGGAAAAGCACAGATACGCAGTATTTT
TRBJ2-2 | TRBV12-3/TRBV12-4 | - | 13 | few | CASSRLGTGELFF | TGTGCCAGCAGCCGACTAGGGACCGGGGAGCTGTTTTTT
TRBJ2-7 | TRBV20-1 | TRBD1 | 14 | - | CSARDRGWSYEQYF | TGCAGTGCTAGGGACAGGGGGTGGTCCTACGAGCAGTACTTC
TRBJ2-7 | TRBV5-1 | - | 16 | few | CASSPSVGSGSYEQYF | TGCGCCAGCAGCCCCTCGGTGGGTAGCGGCTCCTACGAGCAGTACTTC
TRBJ2-7 | TRBV3-1 | TRBD1 | 14 | - | CASSQVRRGYEQYF | TGTGCCAGCAGCCAAGTACGCAGGGGGTACGAGCAGTACTTC
TRBJ1-6 | TRBV28 | - | 13 | few | CASSLSPGAPLHF | TGTGCCAGCAGTCTATCCCCAGGGGCACCCCTCCACTTT
TRBJ1-5 | TRBV28 | - | 15 | few | CASSLERASNQPQHF | TGTGCCAGCAGTTTAGAGAGGGCTAGCAATCAGCCCCAGCATTTT
TRBJ2-7 | TRBV12-5 | TRBD1 | 15 | once | CASGLGTGGFYEQYF | TGTGCCAGTGGTCTCGGGACAGGGGGATTCTACGAGCAGTACTTC
TRBJ1-2 | TRBV12-3/TRBV12-4 | - | 13 | - | CASRAGDNYGYTF | TGTGCCAGCAGAGCGGGGGACAACTATGGCTACACCTTC
TRBJ2-2 | TRBV18 | - | 13 | - | CASSPAQLGELFF | TGTGCCAGCTCACCAGCCCAGCTCGGGGAGCTGTTTTTT
TRBJ1-2 | TRBV2 | - | 15 | many | CASSPRGPIPNGYTF | TGTGCCAGCAGTCCTCGGGGCCCGATCCCCAATGGCTACACCTTC
TRBJ2-1 | TRBV28 | - | 14 | - | CASSPQGWRNEQFF | TGTGCCAGCAGTCCACAGGGATGGCGCAATGAGCAGTTCTTC
TRBJ1-2 | TRBV13 | - | 14 | - | CASSSTGRSYGYTF | TGTGCCAGCAGCTCCACGGGACGGTCCTATGGCTACACCTTC
TRBJ2-7 | TRBV2 | - | 14 | few | CASTPRDQTYEQYF | TGTGCCAGCACCCCTCGGGACCAGACCTACGAGCAGTACTTC
TRBJ1-2 | TRBV5-1 | - | 13 | many | CASSHREGSGYTF | TGCGCCAGCAGTCACAGGGAGGGTTCTGGCTACACCTTC
TRBJ2-7 | TRBV12-5 | - | 13 | - | CASGSLGYYEQYF | TGTGCTAGTGGGTCCCTCGGCTACTACGAGCAGTACTTC
TRBJ2-7 | TRBV28 | - | 12 | few | CASTSGLYEQYF | TGTGCCAGCACTTCGGGACTCTACGAGCAGTACTTC
TRBJ2-2 | TRBV5-1 | - | 15 | - | CASSLVVGNTGELFF | TGCGCCAGCAGCTTGGTGGTGGGGAACACCGGGGAGCTGTTTTTT
TRBJ1-2 | TRBV2 | TRBD1 | 14 | - | CASRGDRGVYGYTF | TGTGCCAGCAGGGGGGACAGGGGGGTCTATGGCTACACCTTC
TRBJ1-2 | TRBV15 | - | 13 | many | CATSNRGSSGYTF | TGTGCCACCAGCAACCGGGGGAGTAGTGGCTACACCTTC
TRBJ2-5 | TRBV3-1 | - | 13 | few | CASSFRGVETQYF | TGTGCCAGCAGCTTCAGAGGCGTGGAGACCCAGTACTTC
TRBJ2-1 | TRBV27 | TRBD2 | 15 | - | CASSLWLAGVNEQFF | TGTGCCAGCAGTTTATGGCTAGCGGGAGTCAATGAGCAGTTCTTC
TRBJ2-1 | TRBV24-1 | TRBD1 | 16 | - | CATSDSGQGEGNEQFF | TGTGCCACCAGTGACTCGGGACAGGGAGAGGGCAATGAGCAGTTCTTC
TRBJ2-3 | TRBV24-1 | - | 16 | - | CATSEGPDSLTDTQYF | TGTGCCACCAGTGAGGGACCGGACAGCCTCACAGATACGCAGTATTTT
TRBJ2-5 | TRBV19 | TRBD2 | 16 | - | CASSLFTSGSTKTQYF | TGTGCCAGTAGTCTTTTCACTAGCGGGAGTACAAAGACCCAGTACTTC
TRBJ1-2 | TRBV3-1 | - | 15 | - | CASSQESPGIGGYTF | TGTGCCAGCAGCCAAGAATCACCAGGGATAGGTGGCTACACCTTC
TRBJ1-5 | TRBV15 | - | 15 | - | CATSHWGIGDQPQHF | TGTGCCACCAGCCACTGGGGGATAGGGGATCAGCCCCAGCATTTT
TRBJ1-2 | TRBV28 | - | 16 | many | CASSLHIGRDQGGYTF | TGTGCCAGCAGTTTACATATAGGCAGGGACCAAGGAGGCTACACCTTC
TRBJ1-1 | TRBV7-9 | - | 14 | few | CAGSGRTESTEAFF | TGTGCCGGTAGTGGTCGAACAGAGTCCACTGAAGCTTTCTTT
TRBJ2-2 | TRBV10-3 | - | 15 | - | CAIRGTAMGTGELFF | TGTGCCATCAGGGGAACTGCTATGGGGACCGGGGAGCTGTTTTTT
TRBJ2-7 | TRBV3-1 | TRBD2 | 17 | few | CASSQYLAASGIYEQYF | TGTGCCAGCAGCCAATATCTAGCGGCTAGCGGAATCTACGAGCAGTACTTC
TRBJ1-3 | TRBV6-1 | - | 14 | - | CASQRVLSGNTIYF | TGTGCCAGCCAAAGGGTTCTCTCTGGAAACACCATATATTTT
TRBJ1-1 | TRBV19 | - | 11 | once | CASISGAEAFF | TGTGCCAGTATAAGCGGGGCTGAAGCTTTCTTT
TRBJ1-1 | TRBV20-1 | - | 12 | - | CSARRLGTEAFF | TGCAGTGCTAGAAGGCTCGGCACTGAAGCTTTCTTT
TRBJ1-5 | TRBV6-1 | TRBD1 | 14 | - | CASIHRGRGQPQHF | TGTGCCAGCATTCACAGGGGGCGCGGACAGCCCCAGCATTTT